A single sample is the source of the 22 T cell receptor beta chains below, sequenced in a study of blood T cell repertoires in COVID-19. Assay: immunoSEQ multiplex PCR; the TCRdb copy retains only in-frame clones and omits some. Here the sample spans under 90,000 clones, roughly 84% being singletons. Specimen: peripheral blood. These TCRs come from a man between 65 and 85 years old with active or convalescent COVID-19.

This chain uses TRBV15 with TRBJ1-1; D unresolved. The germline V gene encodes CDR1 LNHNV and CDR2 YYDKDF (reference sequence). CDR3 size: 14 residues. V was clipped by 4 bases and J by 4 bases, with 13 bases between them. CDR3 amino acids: CATSMERISTEAFF. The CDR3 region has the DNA TGTGCCACCAGCATGGAGAGAATTTCCACTGAAGCTTTCTTT.

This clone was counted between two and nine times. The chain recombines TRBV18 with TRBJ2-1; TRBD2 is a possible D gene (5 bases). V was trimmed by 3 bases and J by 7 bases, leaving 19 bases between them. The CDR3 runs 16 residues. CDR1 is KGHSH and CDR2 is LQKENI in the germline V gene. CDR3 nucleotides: TGTGCCAGCTCACCCCGAACGGGGAGTATTAGGAATGAGCAGTTCTTC. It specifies CASSPRTGSIRNEQFF.

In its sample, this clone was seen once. Here the CDR3 reads CASGFGTGNGYTF. CDR3 bases: TGTGCTAGTGGTTTCGGGACAGGGAATGGCTACACCTTC. The V and J genes are TRBV12-5 and TRBJ1-2; TRBD1 matches 9 bases. Germline V CDR1 and CDR2: LGHNT, FRNRAP. Losses at the gene ends were 3 bases for V and 6 bases for J; bases not matched to a gene: 2. The CDR3 totals 13 residues. Full variable domain (rest looked up from reference TRBV12-5 and TRBJ1-2): DARVTQTPRHKVTEMGQEVTMRCQPILGHNTVFWYRQTMMQGLELLAYFRNRAPLDDSGMPKDRFSAEMPDATLATLKIQPSEPRDSAVYFCASGFGTGNGYTFGSGTRLTVV.

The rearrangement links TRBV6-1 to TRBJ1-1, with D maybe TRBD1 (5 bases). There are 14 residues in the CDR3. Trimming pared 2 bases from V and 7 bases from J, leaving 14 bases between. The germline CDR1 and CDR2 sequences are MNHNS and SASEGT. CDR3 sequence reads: CASSEPPLTDEAFF. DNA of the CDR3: TGTGCCAGCAGTGAACCCCCTCTGACAGATGAAGCTTTCTTT.

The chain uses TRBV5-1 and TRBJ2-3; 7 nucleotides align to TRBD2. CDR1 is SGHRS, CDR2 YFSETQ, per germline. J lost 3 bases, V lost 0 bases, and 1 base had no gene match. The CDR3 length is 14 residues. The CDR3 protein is CASSLVSGTDTQYF. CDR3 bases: TGCGCCAGCAGCTTGGTTAGCGGGACAGATACGCAGTATTTT.

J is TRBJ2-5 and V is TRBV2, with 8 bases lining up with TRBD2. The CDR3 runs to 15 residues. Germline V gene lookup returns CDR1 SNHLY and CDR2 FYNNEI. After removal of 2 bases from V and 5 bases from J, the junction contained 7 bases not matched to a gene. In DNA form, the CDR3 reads TGTGCCAGCAGTGAACTGCGGGGGGCGGGTGAGACCCAGTACTTC. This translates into CASSELRGAGETQYF.

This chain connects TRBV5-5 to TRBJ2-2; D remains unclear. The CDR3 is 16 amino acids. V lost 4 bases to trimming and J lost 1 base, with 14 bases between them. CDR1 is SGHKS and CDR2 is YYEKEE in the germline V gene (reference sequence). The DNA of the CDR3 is TGTGCCAGCAGCCCCGTGGCGGCCCAGAACACCGGGGAGCTGTTTTTT. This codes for CASSPVAAQNTGELFF. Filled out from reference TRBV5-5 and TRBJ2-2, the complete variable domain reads DAGVTQSPTHLIKTRGQQVTLRCSPISGHKSVSWYQQVLGQGPQFIFQYYEKEERGRGNFPDRFSARQFPNYSSELNVNALLLGDSALYLCASSPVAAQNTGELFFGEGSRLTVL.

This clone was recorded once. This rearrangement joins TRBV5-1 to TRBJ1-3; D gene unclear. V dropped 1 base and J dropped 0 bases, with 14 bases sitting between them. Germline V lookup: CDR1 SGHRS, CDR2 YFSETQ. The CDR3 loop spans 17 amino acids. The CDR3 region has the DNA TGCGCCAGCAGCTTGCTCGGACTCACGAGCTCTGGAAACACCATATATTTT. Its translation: CASSLLGLTSSGNTIYF.

This CDR3 is CSASDVFGRSNYNEQFF. CDR3 in DNA: TGCAGTGCTAGTGATGTGTTCGGTCGCTCCAACTACAATGAGCAGTTCTTC. The chain recombines TRBV20-1 with TRBJ2-1; D unresolved. CDR3 length equals 17 residues. Germline CDR1 DFQATT, CDR2 SNEGSKA (reference sequence). V was clipped by 3 bases and J by 3 bases, with 21 bases between them.

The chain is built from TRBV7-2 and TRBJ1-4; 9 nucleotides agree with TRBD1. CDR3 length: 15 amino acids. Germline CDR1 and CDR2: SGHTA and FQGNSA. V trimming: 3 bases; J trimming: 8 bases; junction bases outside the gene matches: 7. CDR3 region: CASSFTGGAREKLFF. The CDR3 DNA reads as TGTGCCAGCAGCTTTACAGGGGGCGCTAGGGAAAAACTGTTTTTT.

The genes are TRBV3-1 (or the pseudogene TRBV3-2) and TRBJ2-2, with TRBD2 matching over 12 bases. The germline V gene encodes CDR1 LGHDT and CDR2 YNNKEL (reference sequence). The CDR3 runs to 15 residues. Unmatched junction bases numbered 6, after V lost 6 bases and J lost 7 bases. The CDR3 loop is CASRPTSGRGGELFF. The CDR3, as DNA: TGTGCCAGCAGGCCGACTAGCGGGAGAGGCGGGGAGCTGTTTTTT.

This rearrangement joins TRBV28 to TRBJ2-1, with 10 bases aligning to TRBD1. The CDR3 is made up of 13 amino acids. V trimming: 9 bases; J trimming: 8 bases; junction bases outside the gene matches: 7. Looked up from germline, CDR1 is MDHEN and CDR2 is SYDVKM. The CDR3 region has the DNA TGTGCCAGTTCCCGGACAGGGGGAGATGAGCAGTTCTTC. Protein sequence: CASSRTGGDEQFF.

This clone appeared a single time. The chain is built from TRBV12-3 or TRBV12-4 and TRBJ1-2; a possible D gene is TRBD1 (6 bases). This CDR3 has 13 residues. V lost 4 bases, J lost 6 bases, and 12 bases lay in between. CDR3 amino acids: CASSSRQVNGYTF. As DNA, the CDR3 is TGTGCCAGCAGTTCCCGACAGGTAAATGGCTACACCTTC.

The CDR3 protein is CASSLDGGTSNGYTF. CDR3 bases: TGTGCCAGCAGCCTAGACGGAGGGACTAGTAACGGCTACACCTTC. The V gene is TRBV7-9, the J gene TRBJ1-2, with D maybe TRBD1 (5 bases). Germline V lookup: CDR1 SEHNR, CDR2 FQNEAQ (reference sequence). The CDR3 runs to 15 residues. V was shortened by 5 bases and J by 8 bases, with 21 bases between the two germline ends. The full variable domain, rest sourced from reference TRBV7-9 and TRBJ1-2, is DTGVSQNPRHKITKRGQNVTFRCDPISEHNRLYWYRQTLGQGPEFLTYFQNEAQLEKSRLLSDRFSAERPKGSFSTLEIQRTEQGDSAMYLCASSLDGGTSNGYTFGSGTRLTVV.

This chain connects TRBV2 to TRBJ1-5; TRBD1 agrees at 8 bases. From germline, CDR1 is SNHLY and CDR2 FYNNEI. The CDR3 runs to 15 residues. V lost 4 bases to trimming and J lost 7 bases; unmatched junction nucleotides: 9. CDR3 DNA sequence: TGTGCCAGCAGTGTGGGACAGGCTGGGAACCAGCCCCAGCATTTT. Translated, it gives CASSVGQAGNQPQHF.

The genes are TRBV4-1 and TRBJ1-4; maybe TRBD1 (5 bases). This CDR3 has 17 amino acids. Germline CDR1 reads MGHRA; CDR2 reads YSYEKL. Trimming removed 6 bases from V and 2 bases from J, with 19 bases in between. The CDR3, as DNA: TGCGCCAGCAGAGGTATTACAGGTCGATCGACTAATGAAAAACTGTTTTTT. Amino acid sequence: CASRGITGRSTNEKLFF.

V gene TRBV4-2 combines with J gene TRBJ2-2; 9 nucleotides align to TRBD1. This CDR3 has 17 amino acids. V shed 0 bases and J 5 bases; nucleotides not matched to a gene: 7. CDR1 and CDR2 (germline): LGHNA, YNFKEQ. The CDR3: CASSQDKRTGVTGELFF. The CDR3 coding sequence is TGTGCCAGCAGCCAAGATAAACGGACAGGGGTTACCGGGGAGCTGTTTTTT.

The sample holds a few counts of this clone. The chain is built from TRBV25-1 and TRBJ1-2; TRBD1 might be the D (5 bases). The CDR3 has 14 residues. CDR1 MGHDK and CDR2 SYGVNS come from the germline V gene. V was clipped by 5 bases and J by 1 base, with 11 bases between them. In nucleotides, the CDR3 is TGTGCCAGCAGTCCGACAGTATTTAACTATGGCTACACCTTC. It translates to CASSPTVFNYGYTF.

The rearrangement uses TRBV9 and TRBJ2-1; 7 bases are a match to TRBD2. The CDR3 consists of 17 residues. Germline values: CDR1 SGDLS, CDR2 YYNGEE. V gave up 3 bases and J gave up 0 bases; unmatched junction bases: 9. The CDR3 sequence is CASSEVGVAGSYNEQFF. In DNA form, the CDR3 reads TGTGCCAGCAGCGAGGTTGGGGTAGCGGGCTCCTACAATGAGCAGTTCTTC.

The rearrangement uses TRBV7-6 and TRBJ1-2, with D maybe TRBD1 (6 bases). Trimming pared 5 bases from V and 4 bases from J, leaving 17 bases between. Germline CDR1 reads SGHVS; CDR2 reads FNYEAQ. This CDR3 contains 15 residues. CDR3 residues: CASSTGTGHSYGYTF. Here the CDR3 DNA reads TGTGCCAGCAGCACAGGGACCGGACATTCCTATGGCTACACCTTC.

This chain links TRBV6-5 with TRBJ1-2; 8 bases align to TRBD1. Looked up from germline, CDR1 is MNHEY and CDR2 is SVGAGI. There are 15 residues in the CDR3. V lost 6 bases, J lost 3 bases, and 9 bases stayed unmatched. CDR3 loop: CASRQGAPRDYGYTF. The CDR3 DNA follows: TGTGCCAGCAGGCAGGGGGCGCCCAGGGACTATGGCTACACCTTC.

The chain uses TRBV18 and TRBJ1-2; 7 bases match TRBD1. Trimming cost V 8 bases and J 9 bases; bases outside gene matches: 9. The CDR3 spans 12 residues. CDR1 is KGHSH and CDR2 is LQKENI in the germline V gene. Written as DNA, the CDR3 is TGTGCCAGCAAGACAGGGAAGGATCGCTACACCTTC. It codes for CASKTGKDRYTF.